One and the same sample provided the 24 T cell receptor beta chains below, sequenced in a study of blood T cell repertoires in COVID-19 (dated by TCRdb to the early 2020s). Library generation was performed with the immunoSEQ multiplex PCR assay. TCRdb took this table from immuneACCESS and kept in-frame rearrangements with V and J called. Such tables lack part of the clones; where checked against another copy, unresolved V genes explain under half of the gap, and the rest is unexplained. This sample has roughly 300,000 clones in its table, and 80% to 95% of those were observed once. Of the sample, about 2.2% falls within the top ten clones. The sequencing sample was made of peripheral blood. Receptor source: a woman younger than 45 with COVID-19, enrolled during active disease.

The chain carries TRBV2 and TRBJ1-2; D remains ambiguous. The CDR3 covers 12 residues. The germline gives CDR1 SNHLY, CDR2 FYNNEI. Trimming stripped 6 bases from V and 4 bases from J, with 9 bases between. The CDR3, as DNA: TGTGCCAGCAGCGAGGTCGGCTATGGCTACACCTTC. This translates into CASSEVGYGYTF.

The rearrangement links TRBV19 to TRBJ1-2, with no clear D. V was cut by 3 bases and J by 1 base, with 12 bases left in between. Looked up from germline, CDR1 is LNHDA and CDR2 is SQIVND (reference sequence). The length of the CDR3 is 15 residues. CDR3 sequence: CASSMSAAFNYGYTF. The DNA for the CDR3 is TGTGCCAGTAGTATGAGCGCAGCATTTAACTATGGCTACACCTTC.

This CDR3 reads CASSIVGEAAYEQYF. CDR3 DNA sequence: TGTGCCAGTAGTATAGTTGGCGAAGCGGCGTACGAGCAGTACTTC. This chain connects TRBV19 to TRBJ2-7; possible D gene TRBD2, 5 bases. Germline assignment: CDR1 LNHDA and CDR2 SQIVND (reference sequence). Trimming cost V 1 base and J 4 bases, with 14 bases left between them. The CDR3 runs 15 residues.

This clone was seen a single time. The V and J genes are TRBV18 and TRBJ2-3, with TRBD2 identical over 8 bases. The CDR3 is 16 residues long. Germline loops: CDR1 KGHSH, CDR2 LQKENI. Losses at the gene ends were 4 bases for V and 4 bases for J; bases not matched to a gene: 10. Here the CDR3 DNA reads TGTGCCAGCTCACACCAACGCCGGGAGGGCGCAGATACGCAGTATTTT. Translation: CASSHQRREGADTQYF.

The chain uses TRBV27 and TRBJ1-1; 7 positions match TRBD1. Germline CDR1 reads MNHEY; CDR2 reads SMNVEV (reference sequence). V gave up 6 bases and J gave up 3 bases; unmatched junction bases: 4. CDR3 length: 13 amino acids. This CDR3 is CASRQGFHTEAFF. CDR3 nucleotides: TGTGCCAGCAGACAGGGGTTTCACACTGAAGCTTTCTTT.

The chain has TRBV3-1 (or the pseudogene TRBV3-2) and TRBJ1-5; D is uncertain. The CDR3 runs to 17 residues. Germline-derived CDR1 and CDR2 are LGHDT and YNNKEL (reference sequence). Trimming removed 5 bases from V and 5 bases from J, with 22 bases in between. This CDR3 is CASSGSGPFLHHQPQHF. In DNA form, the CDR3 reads TGTGCCAGCAGCGGAAGCGGTCCATTTTTGCATCATCAGCCCCAGCATTTT.

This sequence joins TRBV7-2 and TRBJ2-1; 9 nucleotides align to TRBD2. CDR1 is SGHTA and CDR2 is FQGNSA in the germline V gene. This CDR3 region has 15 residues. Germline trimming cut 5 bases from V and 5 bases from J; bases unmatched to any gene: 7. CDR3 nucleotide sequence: TGTGCCAGCAGCCCCGGCGGCGGGAGGGACAATGAGCAGTTCTTC. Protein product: CASSPGGGRDNEQFF.

The CDR3 nucleotides read TGTGCCAGCAGCTTCCGGACTAGCGCGCACAATGAGCAGTTCTTC. Protein product: CASSFRTSAHNEQFF. The chain employs TRBV7-6 and TRBJ2-1; TRBD2 matches at 9 bases. Germline V lookup: CDR1 SGHVS, CDR2 FNYEAQ. V shed 3 bases, J shed 5 bases, and the junction held 5 bases outside the gene matches. CDR3 length: 15 amino acids.

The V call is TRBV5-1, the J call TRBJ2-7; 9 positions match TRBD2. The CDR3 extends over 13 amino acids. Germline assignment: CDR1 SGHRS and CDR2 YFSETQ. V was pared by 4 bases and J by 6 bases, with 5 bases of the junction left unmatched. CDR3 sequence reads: CASSLSGGREQYF. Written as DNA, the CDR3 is TGCGCCAGCAGCCTTAGCGGGGGCCGCGAGCAGTACTTC.

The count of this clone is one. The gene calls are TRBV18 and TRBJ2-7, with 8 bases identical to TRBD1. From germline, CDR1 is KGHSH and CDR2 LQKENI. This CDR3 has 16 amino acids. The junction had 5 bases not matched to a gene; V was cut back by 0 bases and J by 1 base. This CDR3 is CASSPPGQGASYEQYF. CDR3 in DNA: TGTGCCAGCTCACCACCTGGGCAGGGGGCATCCTACGAGCAGTACTTC.

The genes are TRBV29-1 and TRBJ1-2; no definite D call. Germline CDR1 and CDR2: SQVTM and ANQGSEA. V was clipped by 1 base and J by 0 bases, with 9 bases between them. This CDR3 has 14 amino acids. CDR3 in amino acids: CSVEGSGTNYGYTF. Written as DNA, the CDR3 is TGCAGCGTTGAAGGCTCAGGAACTAACTATGGCTACACCTTC.

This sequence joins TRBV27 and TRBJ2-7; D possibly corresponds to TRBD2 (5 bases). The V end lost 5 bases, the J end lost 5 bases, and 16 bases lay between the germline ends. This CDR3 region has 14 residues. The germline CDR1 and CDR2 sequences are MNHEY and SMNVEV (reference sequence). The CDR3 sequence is CASSVTGKLDEQYF. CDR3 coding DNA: TGTGCCAGCAGTGTCACCGGGAAGCTCGACGAGCAGTACTTC.

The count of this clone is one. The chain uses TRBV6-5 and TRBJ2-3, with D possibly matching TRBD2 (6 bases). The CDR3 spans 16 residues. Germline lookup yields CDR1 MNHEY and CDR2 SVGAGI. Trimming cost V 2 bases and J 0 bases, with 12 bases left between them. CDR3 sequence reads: CASSYQRDFSTDTQYF. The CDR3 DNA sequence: TGTGCCAGCAGTTACCAAAGGGACTTTAGCACAGATACGCAGTATTTT.

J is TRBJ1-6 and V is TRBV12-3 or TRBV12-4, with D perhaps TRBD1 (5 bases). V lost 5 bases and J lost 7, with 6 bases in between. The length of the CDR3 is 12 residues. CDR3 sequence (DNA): TGTGCCAGCAGTGGACAAAATTCACCCCTCCACTTT. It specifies CASSGQNSPLHF.

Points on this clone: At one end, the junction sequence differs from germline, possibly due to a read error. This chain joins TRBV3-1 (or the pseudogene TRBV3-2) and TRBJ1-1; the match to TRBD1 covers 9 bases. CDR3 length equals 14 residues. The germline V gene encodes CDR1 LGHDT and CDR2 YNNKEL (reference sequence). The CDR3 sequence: CASSQDRGTGPASF. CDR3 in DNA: TGTGCCAGCAGCCAAGATCGGGGGACAGGGCCTGCGTCCTTT.

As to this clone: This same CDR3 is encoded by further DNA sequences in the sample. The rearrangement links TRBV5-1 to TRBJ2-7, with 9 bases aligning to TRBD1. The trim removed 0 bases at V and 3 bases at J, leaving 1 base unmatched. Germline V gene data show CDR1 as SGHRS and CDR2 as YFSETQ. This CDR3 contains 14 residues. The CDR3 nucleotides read TGCGCCAGCAGCTTGGAGGGACAGGGCTACGAGCAGTACTTC. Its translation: CASSLEGQGYEQYF.

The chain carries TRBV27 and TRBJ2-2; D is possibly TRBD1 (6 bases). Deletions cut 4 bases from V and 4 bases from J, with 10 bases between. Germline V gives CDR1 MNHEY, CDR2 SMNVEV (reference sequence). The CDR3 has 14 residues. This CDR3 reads CASSWGHGTGELFF. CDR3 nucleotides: TGTGCCAGCAGTTGGGGACACGGCACCGGGGAGCTGTTTTTT.

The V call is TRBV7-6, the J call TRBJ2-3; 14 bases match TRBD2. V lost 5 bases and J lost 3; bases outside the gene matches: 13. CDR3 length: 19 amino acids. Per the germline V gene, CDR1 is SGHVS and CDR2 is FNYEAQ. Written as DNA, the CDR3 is TGTGCCAGCAGCGCCTCGACTAGCGGGAGGGCGGGAAAAACAGATACGCAGTATTTT. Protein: CASSASTSGRAGKTDTQYF.

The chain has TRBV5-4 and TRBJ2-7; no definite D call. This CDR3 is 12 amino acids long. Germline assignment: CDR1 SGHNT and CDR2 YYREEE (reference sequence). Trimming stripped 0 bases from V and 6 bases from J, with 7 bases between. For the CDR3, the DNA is TGTGCCAGCAGCTTGGCAGAGGCCGAGCAGTACTTC. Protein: CASSLAEAEQYF. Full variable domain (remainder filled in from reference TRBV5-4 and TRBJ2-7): ETGVTQSPTHLIKTRGQQVTLRCSSQSGHNTVSWYQQALGQGPQFIFQYYREEENGRGNFPPRFSGLQFPNYSSELNVNALELDDSALYLCASSLAEAEQYFGPGTRLTVT.

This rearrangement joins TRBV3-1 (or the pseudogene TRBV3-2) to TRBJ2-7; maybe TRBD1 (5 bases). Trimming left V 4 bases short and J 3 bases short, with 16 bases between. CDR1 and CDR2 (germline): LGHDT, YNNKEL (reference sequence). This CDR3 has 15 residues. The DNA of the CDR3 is TGTGCCAGCAGCCCCGGTGGTTCAGGGTACTACGAGCAGTACTTC. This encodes CASSPGGSGYYEQYF.

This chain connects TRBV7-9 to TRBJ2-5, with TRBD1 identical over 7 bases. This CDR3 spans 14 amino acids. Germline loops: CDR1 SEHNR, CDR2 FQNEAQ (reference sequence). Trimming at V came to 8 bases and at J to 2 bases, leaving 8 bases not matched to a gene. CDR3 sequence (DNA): TGTGCCAGCGCGGCCGGGACAGAGCAAGAGACCCAGTACTTC. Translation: CASAAGTEQETQYF. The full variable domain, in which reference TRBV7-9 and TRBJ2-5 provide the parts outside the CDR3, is DTGVSQNPRHKITKRGQNVTFRCDPISEHNRLYWYRQTLGQGPEFLTYFQNEAQLEKSRLLSDRFSAERPKGSFSTLEIQRTEQGDSAMYLCASAAGTEQETQYFGPGTRLLVL.

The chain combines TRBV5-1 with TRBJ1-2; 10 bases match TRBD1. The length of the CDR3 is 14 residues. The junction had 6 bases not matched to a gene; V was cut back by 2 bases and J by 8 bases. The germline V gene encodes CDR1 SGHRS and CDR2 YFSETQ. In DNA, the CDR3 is TGCGCCAGCAGCTTTGGACAGGGGGGTTACGGCTACACCTTC. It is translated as CASSFGQGGYGYTF.

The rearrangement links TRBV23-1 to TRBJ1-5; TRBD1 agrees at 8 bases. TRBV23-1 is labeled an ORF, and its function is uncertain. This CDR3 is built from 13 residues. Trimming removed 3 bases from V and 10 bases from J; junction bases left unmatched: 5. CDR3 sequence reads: CASSQDRVGPQHF. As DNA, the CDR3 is TGCGCCAGCAGTCAGGACAGGGTTGGTCCCCAGCATTTT.

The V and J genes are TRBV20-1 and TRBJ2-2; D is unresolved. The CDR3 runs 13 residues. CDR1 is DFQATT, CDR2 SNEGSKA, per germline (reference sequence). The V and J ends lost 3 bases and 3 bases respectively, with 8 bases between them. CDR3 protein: CSASLLDTGELFF. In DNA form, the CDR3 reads TGCAGTGCTAGTTTACTGGACACCGGGGAGCTGTTTTTT.